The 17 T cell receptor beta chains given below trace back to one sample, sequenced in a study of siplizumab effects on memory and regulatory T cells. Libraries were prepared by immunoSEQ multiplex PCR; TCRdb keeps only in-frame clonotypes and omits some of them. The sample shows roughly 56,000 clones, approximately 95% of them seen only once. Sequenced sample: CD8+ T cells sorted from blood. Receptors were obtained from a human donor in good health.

CDR3 sequence (DNA): TGTGCCAGCAGCTTAATATCATACGAGCAGTACTTC. Protein sequence: CASSLISYEQYF. The chain recombines TRBV7-9 with TRBJ2-7; D uncertain. The CDR3 is 12 residues long. Germline CDR1 and CDR2: SEHNR and FQNEAQ (reference sequence). The germline V and J ends were trimmed by 2 bases and 4 bases, with 6 bases remaining between them.

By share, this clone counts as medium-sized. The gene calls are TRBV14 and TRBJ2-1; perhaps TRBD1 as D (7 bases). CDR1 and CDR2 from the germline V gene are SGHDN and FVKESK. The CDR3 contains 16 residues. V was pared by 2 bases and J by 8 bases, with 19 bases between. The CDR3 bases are TGTGCCAGCAGCCAAAGGTTCGGGAGCGACAGGGATGAGCAGTTCTTC. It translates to CASSQRFGSDRDEQFF.

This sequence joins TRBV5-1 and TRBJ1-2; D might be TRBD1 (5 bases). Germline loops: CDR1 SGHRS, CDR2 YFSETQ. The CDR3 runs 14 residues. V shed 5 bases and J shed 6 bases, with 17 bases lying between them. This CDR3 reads CASSPGEGFDGYTF. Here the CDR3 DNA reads TGCGCCAGCAGTCCCGGGGAGGGGTTCGATGGCTACACCTTC. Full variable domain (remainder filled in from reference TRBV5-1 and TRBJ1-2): KAGVTQTPRYLIKTRGQQVTLSCSPISGHRSVSWYQQTPGQGLQFLFEYFSETQRNKGNFPGRFSGRQFSNSRSEMNVSTLELGDSALYLCASSPGEGFDGYTFGSGTRLTVV.

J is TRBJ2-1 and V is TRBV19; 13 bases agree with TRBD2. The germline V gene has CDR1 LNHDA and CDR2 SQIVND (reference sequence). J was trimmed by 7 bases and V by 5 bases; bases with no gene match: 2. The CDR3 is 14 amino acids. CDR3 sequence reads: CASSWTSGRNEQFF. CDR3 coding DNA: TGTGCCAGTAGTTGGACTAGCGGGAGAAATGAGCAGTTCTTC.

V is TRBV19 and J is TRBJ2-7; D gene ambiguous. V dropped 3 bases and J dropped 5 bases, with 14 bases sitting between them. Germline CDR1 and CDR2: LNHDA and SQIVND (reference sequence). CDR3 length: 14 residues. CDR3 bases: TGTGCCAGTAGTATTGGACGGTGGCACGACGAGCAGTACTTC. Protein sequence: CASSIGRWHDEQYF.

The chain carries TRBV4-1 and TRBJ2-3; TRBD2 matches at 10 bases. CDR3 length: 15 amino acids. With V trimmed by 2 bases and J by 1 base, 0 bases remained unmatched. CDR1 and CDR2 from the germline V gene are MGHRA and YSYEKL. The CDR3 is CASSQLAGGTDTQYF. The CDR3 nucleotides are TGCGCCAGCAGCCAACTAGCGGGAGGCACAGATACGCAGTATTTT.

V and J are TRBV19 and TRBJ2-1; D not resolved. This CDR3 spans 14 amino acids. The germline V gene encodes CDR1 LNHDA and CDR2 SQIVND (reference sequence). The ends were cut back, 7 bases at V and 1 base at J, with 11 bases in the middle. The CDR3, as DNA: TGTGCCAGTACCAAAACGGCATCCTACAATGAGCAGTTCTTC. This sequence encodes CASTKTASYNEQFF.

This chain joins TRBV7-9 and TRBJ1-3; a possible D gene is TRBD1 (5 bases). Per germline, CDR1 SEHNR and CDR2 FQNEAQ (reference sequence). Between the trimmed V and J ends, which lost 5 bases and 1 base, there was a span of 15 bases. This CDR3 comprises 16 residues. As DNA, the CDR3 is TGTGCCAGCAGCCAAGATCGGGGCCAGTCTGGAAACACCATATATTTT. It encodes CASSQDRGQSGNTIYF. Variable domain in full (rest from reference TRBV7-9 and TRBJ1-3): DTGVSQNPRHKITKRGQNVTFRCDPISEHNRLYWYRQTLGQGPEFLTYFQNEAQLEKSRLLSDRFSAERPKGSFSTLEIQRTEQGDSAMYLCASSQDRGQSGNTIYFGEGSWLTVV.

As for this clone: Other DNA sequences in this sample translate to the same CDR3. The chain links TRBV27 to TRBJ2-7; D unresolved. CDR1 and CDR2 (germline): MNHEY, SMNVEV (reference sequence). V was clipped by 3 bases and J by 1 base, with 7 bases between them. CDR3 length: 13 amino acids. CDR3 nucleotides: TGTGCCAGCAGTTTTGGGGAATCCTACGAGCAGTACTTC. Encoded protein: CASSFGESYEQYF.

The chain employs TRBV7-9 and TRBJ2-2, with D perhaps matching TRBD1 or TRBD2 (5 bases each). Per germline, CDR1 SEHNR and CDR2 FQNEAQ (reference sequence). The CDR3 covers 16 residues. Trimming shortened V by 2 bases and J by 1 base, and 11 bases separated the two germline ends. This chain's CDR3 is CASSLSRGLNTGELFF. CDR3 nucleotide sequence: TGTGCCAGCAGCTTATCTCGGGGCCTGAACACCGGGGAGCTGTTTTTT.

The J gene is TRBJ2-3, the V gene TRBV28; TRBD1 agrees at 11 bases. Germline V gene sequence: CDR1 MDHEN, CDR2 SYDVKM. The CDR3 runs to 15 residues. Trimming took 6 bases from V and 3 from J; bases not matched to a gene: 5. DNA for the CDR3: TGTGCCAGCAGCCAGGGACAGGGGGGGACAGATACGCAGTATTTT. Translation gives CASSQGQGGTDTQYF.

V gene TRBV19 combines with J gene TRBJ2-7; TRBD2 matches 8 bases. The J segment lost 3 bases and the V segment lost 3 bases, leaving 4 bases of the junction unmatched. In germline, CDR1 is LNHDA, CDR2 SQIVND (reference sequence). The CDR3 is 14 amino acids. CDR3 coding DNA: TGTGCCAGTAGTATTGGAGCGGGAGACTACGAGCAGTACTTC. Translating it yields CASSIGAGDYEQYF.

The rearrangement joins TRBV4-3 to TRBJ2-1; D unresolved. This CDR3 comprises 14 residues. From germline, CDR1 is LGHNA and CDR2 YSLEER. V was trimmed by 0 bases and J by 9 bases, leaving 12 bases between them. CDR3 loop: CASSQDSRRSEQFF. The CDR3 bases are TGCGCCAGCAGCCAAGACTCGCGCCGGAGTGAGCAGTTCTTC.

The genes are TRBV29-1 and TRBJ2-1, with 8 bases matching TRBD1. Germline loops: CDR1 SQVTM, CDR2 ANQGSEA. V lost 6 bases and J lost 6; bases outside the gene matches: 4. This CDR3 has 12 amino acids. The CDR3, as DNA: TGCAGCGTCCAAACAGGGGGCAATGAGCAGTTCTTC. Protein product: CSVQTGGNEQFF.

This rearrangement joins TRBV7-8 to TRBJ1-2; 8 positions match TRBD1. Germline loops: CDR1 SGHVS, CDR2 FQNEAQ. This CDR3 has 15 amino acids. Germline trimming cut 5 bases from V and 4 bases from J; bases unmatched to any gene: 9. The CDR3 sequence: CASSDKTGDLYGYTF. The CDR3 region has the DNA TGTGCCAGCAGCGACAAGACAGGGGATCTCTATGGCTACACCTTC.

The CDR3 bases are TGTGCCAGCAGCTTAGAGGGCGTGAGATACGAGCAGTACTTC. Translating it yields CASSLEGVRYEQYF. The chain links TRBV5-4 to TRBJ2-7; TRBD2 is a possible D gene (5 bases). V was cut by 2 bases and J by 4 bases, with 13 bases left in between. Germline values: CDR1 SGHNT, CDR2 YYREEE (reference sequence). This CDR3 spans 14 amino acids.

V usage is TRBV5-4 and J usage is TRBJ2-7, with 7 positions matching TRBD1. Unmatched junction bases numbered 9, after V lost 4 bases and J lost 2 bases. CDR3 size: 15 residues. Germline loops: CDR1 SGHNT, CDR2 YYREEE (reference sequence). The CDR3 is CASSPDRERAYEQYF. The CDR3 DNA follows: TGTGCCAGCAGCCCAGACAGGGAAAGGGCCTACGAGCAGTACTTC.